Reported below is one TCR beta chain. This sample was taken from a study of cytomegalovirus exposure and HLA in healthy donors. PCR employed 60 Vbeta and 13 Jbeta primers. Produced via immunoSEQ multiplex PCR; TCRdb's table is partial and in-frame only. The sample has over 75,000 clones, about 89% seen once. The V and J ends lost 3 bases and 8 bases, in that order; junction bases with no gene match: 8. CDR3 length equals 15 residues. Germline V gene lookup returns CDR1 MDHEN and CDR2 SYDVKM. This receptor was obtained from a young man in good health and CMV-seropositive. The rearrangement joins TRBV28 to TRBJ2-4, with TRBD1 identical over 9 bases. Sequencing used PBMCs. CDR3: CASSLGQGTRDIQYF. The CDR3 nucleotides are TGTGCCAGCAGTTTGGGACAGGGCACAAGGGACATTCAGTACTTC.